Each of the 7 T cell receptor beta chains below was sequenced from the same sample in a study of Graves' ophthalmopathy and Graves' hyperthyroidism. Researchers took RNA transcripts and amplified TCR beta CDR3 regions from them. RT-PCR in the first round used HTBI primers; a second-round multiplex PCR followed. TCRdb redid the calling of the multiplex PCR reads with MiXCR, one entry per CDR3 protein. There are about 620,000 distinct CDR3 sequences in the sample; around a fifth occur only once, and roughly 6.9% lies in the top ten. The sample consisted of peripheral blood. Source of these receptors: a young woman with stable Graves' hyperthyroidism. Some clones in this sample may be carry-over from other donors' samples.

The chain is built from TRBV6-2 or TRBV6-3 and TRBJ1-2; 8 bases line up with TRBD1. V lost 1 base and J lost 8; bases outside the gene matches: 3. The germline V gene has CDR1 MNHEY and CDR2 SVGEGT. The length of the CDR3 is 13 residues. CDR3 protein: CASSYLDRGGYTF. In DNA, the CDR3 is TGTGCCAGCAGTTACTTAGACAGGGGAGGCTACACCTTC.

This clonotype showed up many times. CDR3 nucleotides: TGTGCCAGCAGATACAGGGGCCGAGACTATGGCTACACCTTC. This sequence encodes CASRYRGRDYGYTF. The chain joins TRBV12-3 or TRBV12-4 to TRBJ1-2, with TRBD1 matching 7 bases. This CDR3 has 14 amino acids. V was clipped by 6 bases and J by 3 bases; unmatched bases: 7.

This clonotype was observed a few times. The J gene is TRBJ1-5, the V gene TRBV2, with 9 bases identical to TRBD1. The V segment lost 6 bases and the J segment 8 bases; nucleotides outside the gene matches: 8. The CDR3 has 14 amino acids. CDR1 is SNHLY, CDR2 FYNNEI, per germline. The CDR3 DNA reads TGTGCCAGCAGCAACGGACAGGGGACCAAGCCCCAGCATTTT. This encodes CASSNGQGTKPQHF.

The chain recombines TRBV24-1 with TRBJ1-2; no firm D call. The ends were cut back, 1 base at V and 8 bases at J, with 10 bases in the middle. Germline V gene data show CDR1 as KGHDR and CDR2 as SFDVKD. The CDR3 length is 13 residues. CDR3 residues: CATSDFNAGGYTF. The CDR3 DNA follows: TGTGCCACCAGTGATTTCAATGCCGGGGGCTACACCTTC.

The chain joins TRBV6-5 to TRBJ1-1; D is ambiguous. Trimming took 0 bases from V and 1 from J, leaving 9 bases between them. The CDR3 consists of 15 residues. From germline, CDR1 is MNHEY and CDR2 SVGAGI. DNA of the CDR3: TGTGCCAGCAGTTACTCGACCCTGGCGAACACTGAAGCTTTCTTT. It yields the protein CASSYSTLANTEAFF.

CDR3 loop: CASSGQGAWETQYF. In DNA form, the CDR3 reads TGTGCCTCTTCGGGACAGGGGGCTTGGGAGACCCAGTACTTC. The chain has TRBV12-5 and TRBJ2-5; 12 nucleotides align to TRBD1. The CDR3 spans 14 residues. The germline CDR1 and CDR2 sequences are LGHNT and FRNRAP.

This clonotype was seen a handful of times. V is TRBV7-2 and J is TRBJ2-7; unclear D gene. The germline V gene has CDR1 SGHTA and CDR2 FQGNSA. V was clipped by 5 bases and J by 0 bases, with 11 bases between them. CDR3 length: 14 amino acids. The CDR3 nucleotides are TGTGCCAGCAGCCCCGACTTTTCCTCCTACGAGCAGTACTTC. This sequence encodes CASSPDFSSYEQYF.